These 9 T cell receptor beta chains were all obtained from the same sample, sequenced in a study of a mutant IDH1 vaccine in newly diagnosed glioma. TCRdb's copy holds only in-frame clones and misses some; the assay was immunoSEQ multiplex PCR. The sample has roughly 62,000 clones; 80% to 90% are singletons. Documented time point: week 5, during vaccination. In the vaccine, a single dose held 300 ug of the mutant IDH1 20-mer peptide, along with topical imiquimod. These receptors' antigens are unknown. The sample here was PBMCs, taken from a glioma patient whose treatment included an IDH1 peptide vaccine. These receptors originate from a woman aged 45-59 years with glioma.

By sample share, this clone is large. V is TRBV28 and J is TRBJ2-7; D unclear. Germline lookup yields CDR1 MDHEN and CDR2 SYDVKM. The V and J ends lost 1 base and 1 base respectively, with 8 bases between them. CDR3 length: 14 amino acids. Here the CDR3 reads CASSLSATSYEQYF. As DNA, the CDR3 is TGTGCCAGCAGTTTATCGGCCACTTCCTACGAGCAGTACTTC.

This clone was picked up a small number of times. The J gene is TRBJ1-2, the V gene TRBV2, with D perhaps TRBD1 (6 bases). This CDR3 has 15 residues. Per the germline V gene, CDR1 is SNHLY and CDR2 is FYNNEI. The ends were cut back, 6 bases at V and 4 bases at J, with 18 bases in the middle. The CDR3 DNA follows: TGTGCCAGCAGCTCCCTGCGGCAGGGGAGCTATGGCTACACCTTC. This gives the protein CASSSLRQGSYGYTF.

J is TRBJ1-1 and V is TRBV18; D is undetermined. The CDR3 spans 15 residues. Trimming stripped 5 bases from V and 1 base from J, with 14 bases between. CDR1 is KGHSH, CDR2 LQKENI, per germline. CDR3 DNA sequence: TGTGCCAGCTCAATCCTGAGTTGGGCGAACACTGAAGCTTTCTTT. This gives the protein CASSILSWANTEAFF.

The chain carries TRBV6-6 and TRBJ2-5, with D possibly matching TRBD1 (6 bases). Between the trimmed V and J ends, which lost 6 bases and 5 bases, there was a span of 19 bases. CDR1 and CDR2 (germline): MNHNY, SVGAGI (reference sequence). There are 15 residues in the CDR3. The CDR3: CASSYNSFQGETQYF. The DNA for the CDR3 is TGTGCCAGCAGCTACAACTCTTTCCAGGGGGAGACCCAGTACTTC.

The V gene is TRBV5-4, the J gene TRBJ2-7, with D maybe TRBD2 (6 bases). The germline V and J ends were trimmed by 0 bases and 4 bases, with 11 bases remaining between them. The CDR3 consists of 14 residues. From germline, CDR1 is SGHNT and CDR2 YYREEE (reference sequence). The chain's CDR3 is CASSLGYGGYEQYF. CDR3 DNA: TGTGCCAGCAGCTTGGGTTACGGGGGATACGAGCAGTACTTC.

The chain employs TRBV6-1 and TRBJ1-2, with unresolved D. Germline loops: CDR1 MNHNS, CDR2 SASEGT. This CDR3 is 15 amino acids long. Trimming removed 2 bases from V and 1 base from J, with 11 bases in between. The CDR3 coding sequence is TGTGCCAGCAGTGAATCGGTGGTTTTTAACTATGGCTACACCTTC. It codes for CASSESVVFNYGYTF.

The chain links TRBV7-2 to TRBJ2-5; 12 nucleotides align to TRBD2. The ends lost 4 bases at V and 4 bases at J; junction bases unmatched: 7. This CDR3 comprises 16 residues. CDR1 and CDR2 (germline): SGHTA, FQGNSA. The DNA for the CDR3 is TGTGCCAGCAGCTCCAGACTAGCGGGGGTCGGAGAGACCCAGTACTTC. It yields the protein CASSSRLAGVGETQYF.

This sequence joins TRBV5-4 and TRBJ2-5; 12 bases align to TRBD2. CDR1 and CDR2 from the germline V gene are SGHNT and YYREEE (reference sequence). The length of the CDR3 is 15 residues. V lost 0 bases to trimming and J lost 4 bases; unmatched junction nucleotides: 1. CDR3 sequence: CASSLASGGAETQYF. The DNA of the CDR3 is TGTGCCAGCAGCTTGGCTAGCGGGGGGGCAGAGACCCAGTACTTC.

The chain combines TRBV2 with TRBJ1-2, with 7 bases identical to TRBD1. The CDR3 covers 15 residues. The V gene's germline CDR1 is SNHLY and CDR2 FYNNEI. The V gene end was trimmed by 3 bases and the J gene end by 4 bases; junction bases not matched to a gene: 8. The CDR3 region is CASSDTGVLGYGYTF. The CDR3 region has the DNA TGTGCCAGCAGTGATACAGGGGTGCTGGGCTATGGCTACACCTTC.